Below, 15 T cell receptor beta chains from the same sample are listed, as sequenced in a study of shared clonotypes between healthy human individuals. Profiling relied on immunoSEQ multiplex PCR, and the TCRdb table lists in-frame clones only, not all of them. The table has about 560,000 clones, around 77% seen once. Sequencing was done on a sample of PBMCs. The receptors derive from a woman aged 35 to 49 in good health. Some clones in this sample may be carry-over from other donors' samples.

This chain joins TRBV7-9 and TRBJ2-5; D is ambiguous. The germline V gene encodes CDR1 SEHNR and CDR2 FQNEAQ (reference sequence). The germline V and J ends were trimmed by 5 bases and 4 bases, with 14 bases remaining between them. This CDR3 comprises 14 residues. CDR3 loop: CASSLLKGGETQYF. In nucleotides, the CDR3 is TGTGCCAGCAGCCTCTTAAAGGGCGGAGAGACCCAGTACTTC.

V gene TRBV7-9 combines with J gene TRBJ2-5; TRBD1 matches at 7 bases. Trimming took 5 bases from V and 1 from J; bases not matched to a gene: 7. The CDR3 runs 15 residues. The germline gives CDR1 SEHNR, CDR2 FQNEAQ (reference sequence). CDR3 protein: CASSRDSELQETQYF. The CDR3 coding sequence is TGTGCCAGCAGCAGGGACAGCGAGCTCCAAGAGACCCAGTACTTC.

The genes are TRBV27 and TRBJ1-5, with 7 bases matching TRBD1. Unmatched junction bases numbered 12, after V lost 5 bases and J lost 2 bases. In germline, CDR1 is MNHEY, CDR2 SMNVEV (reference sequence). The CDR3 runs 17 residues. CDR3 DNA sequence: TGTGCCAGCAGTACGAGGGACAGCAGATTGGGCAATCAGCCCCAGCATTTT. Translating gives CASSTRDSRLGNQPQHF.

This clone was seen only a few times. The chain links TRBV28 to TRBJ1-4, with TRBD1 as a possible D gene (5 bases). V lost 6 bases and J lost 5, with 16 bases in between. CDR1 and CDR2 from the germline V gene are MDHEN and SYDVKM. CDR3 length equals 15 residues. The CDR3 DNA follows: TGTGCCAGCAGGCCTGGGGCAGTGACCAATGAAAAACTGTTTTTT. This sequence encodes CASRPGAVTNEKLFF. The whole variable domain, filled in from reference TRBV28 and TRBJ1-4, reads DVKVTQSSRYLVKRTGEKVFLECVQDMDHENMFWYRQDPGLGLRLIYFSYDVKMKEKGDIPEGYSVSREKKERFSLILESASTNQTSMYLCASRPGAVTNEKLFFGSGTQLSVL.

The gene calls are TRBV18 and TRBJ1-5; D ambiguous. Germline lookup yields CDR1 KGHSH and CDR2 LQKENI. This CDR3 has 14 residues. V shed 3 bases and J shed 0 bases, with 6 bases lying between them. Here the CDR3 reads CASSPGYSNQPQHF. The CDR3 coding sequence is TGTGCCAGCTCACCGGGTTATAGCAATCAGCCCCAGCATTTT.

The J gene is TRBJ2-3, the V gene TRBV11-1, with D perhaps matching TRBD2 (5 bases). The CDR3 is 16 residues long. With 5 bases removed from V and 4 bases from J, the gap between germline ends came to 19 bases. CDR1 and CDR2 from the germline V gene are SGHAT and FQDESV (reference sequence). The CDR3 here is CASSPNRGGWADTQYF. As DNA, the CDR3 is TGTGCCAGCAGCCCCAACCGGGGTGGCTGGGCAGATACGCAGTATTTT.

The sample holds one count of this clone. This rearrangement joins TRBV10-3 to TRBJ2-7; possible D gene TRBD1, 8 bases. V was trimmed by 3 bases and J by 2 bases, leaving 26 bases between them. The length of the CDR3 is 19 residues. Germline V gene sequence: CDR1 ENHRY, CDR2 SYGVKD. This chain's CDR3 is CAISDGGRGPSGTPYEQYF. As DNA, the CDR3 is TGTGCCATCAGTGATGGGGGCAGGGGGCCTAGCGGAACCCCCTACGAGCAGTACTTC.

The chain employs TRBV5-1 and TRBJ1-5, with 9 nucleotides matching TRBD1. The CDR3 runs 15 residues. J was trimmed by 5 bases and V by 1 base; bases with no gene match: 4. CDR1 and CDR2 (germline): SGHRS, YFSETQ. The CDR3 reads CASSLTGQGDQPQHF. The CDR3, as DNA: TGCGCCAGCAGCTTGACGGGACAGGGTGATCAGCCCCAGCATTTT.

Concerning this clone: A much larger clone is a single base away; this may be a read error. The chain is built from TRBV2 and TRBJ1-1; perhaps TRBD1 as D (5 bases). The CDR3 length is 13 residues. Germline assignment: CDR1 SNHLY and CDR2 FYNNEI. Trimming removed 5 bases at V and 0 bases at J, with 7 bases between. The CDR3 spells CASSRDVNTEAFF. CDR3 bases: TGTGCCAGCAGTAGGGACGTGAACACTGAAGCTTTCTTT.

The J gene is TRBJ2-5, the V gene TRBV18; D possibly corresponds to TRBD1 (5 bases). Trimming removed 2 bases from V and 6 bases from J, with 10 bases in between. CDR1 is KGHSH, CDR2 LQKENI, per germline. This CDR3 spans 13 amino acids. The CDR3 bases are TGTGCCAGCTCACCAAAGGACACGAAGACCCAGTACTTC. Translation gives CASSPKDTKTQYF.

The table lists this clone with many counts. The gene calls are TRBV2 and TRBJ2-5; D might be TRBD2 (5 bases). V was trimmed by 8 bases and J by 2 bases, leaving 18 bases between them. This CDR3 is 15 amino acids long. Germline V gene sequence: CDR1 SNHLY, CDR2 FYNNEI. As DNA, the CDR3 is TGTGCCAGCTACGGGGTCTCGGGGAAACAAGAGACCCAGTACTTC. Encoded protein: CASYGVSGKQETQYF.

The chain couples TRBV18 to TRBJ2-5; TRBD1 aligns across 8 bases. The CDR3 has 14 residues. The ends lost 3 bases at V and 2 bases at J; junction bases unmatched: 2. Germline CDR1 is KGHSH and CDR2 is LQKENI. The CDR3 DNA is TGTGCCAGCTCACCTGGACAGGGACAAGAGACCCAGTACTTC. Its protein product is CASSPGQGQETQYF.

Remarks on this clone: A far larger clone is one nucleotide away, so this likely arose from a read error. This chain joins TRBV30 and TRBJ2-5; D possibly corresponds to TRBD2 (7 bases). Germline V lookup: CDR1 GTSNPN, CDR2 SVGIG (reference sequence). The CDR3 has 16 amino acids. CDR3 residues: CAWSVGGVTGQETRYF. The CDR3 bases are TGTGCCTGGAGTGTAGGGGGGGTAACGGGGCAAGAGACCCGGTACTTC.

The V and J genes are TRBV2 and TRBJ1-4; 7 nucleotides match TRBD1. The CDR3 length is 14 residues. Germline values: CDR1 SNHLY, CDR2 FYNNEI. The V and J ends lost 8 bases and 6 bases, in that order; junction bases with no gene match: 9. The CDR3 DNA reads TGTGCCAGCCGGCAGGACAGGAGAGATGAAAAACTGTTTTTT. Translated, it gives CASRQDRRDEKLFF. Complete variable domain (other parts from reference TRBV2 and TRBJ1-4): EPEVTQTPSHQVTQMGQEVILRCVPISNHLYFYWYRQILGQKVEFLVSFYNNEISEKSEIFDDQFSVERPDGSNFTLKIRSTKLEDSAMYFCASRQDRRDEKLFFGSGTQLSVL.

The chain recombines TRBV7-6 with TRBJ2-4; D may be TRBD2 (6 bases). There are 14 residues in the CDR3. CDR1 is SGHVS, CDR2 FNYEAQ, per germline. Between the trimmed V and J ends, which lost 1 base and 5 bases, there was a span of 9 bases. CDR3 nucleotide sequence: TGTGCCAGCAGCTTAGGGAGGGGCCAAAACATTCAGTACTTC. It encodes CASSLGRGQNIQYF.